The 5 T cell receptor beta chains presented below share a single source sample, sequenced in a study of blood T cell repertoires in COVID-19. TCRdb keeps only in-frame clones here, not all; method: immunoSEQ multiplex PCR. The profile covers more than 300,000 clones, with about 90% appearing a single time and less than 11% taken by the ten largest. Sequenced material: peripheral blood. All receptors come from a woman aged 30 to 39 with COVID-19, enrolled during active disease.

The chain couples TRBV5-8 to TRBJ2-7; the D is unclear. Germline loops: CDR1 SGHTS, CDR2 YDEGEE. V was clipped by 1 base and J by 4 bases, with 6 bases between them. There are 12 residues in the CDR3. The CDR3 loop is CASSLIQYEQYF. The DNA of the CDR3 is TGTGCCAGCAGCTTGATTCAGTACGAGCAGTACTTC.

This sequence joins TRBV6-4 and TRBJ2-2; the D is unclear. The CDR3 extends over 16 amino acids. The germline V gene has CDR1 MRHNA and CDR2 SNTAGT. Trimming stripped 0 bases from V and 3 bases from J, with 11 bases between. The CDR3 DNA sequence: TGTGCCAGCAGTGACTCGCTCGGAGTCGACACCGGGGAGCTGTTTTTT. Amino acids: CASSDSLGVDTGELFF.

This clone was counted many times. J is TRBJ1-1 and V is TRBV6-6, with D perhaps matching TRBD1 (5 bases). The germline gives CDR1 MNHNY, CDR2 SVGAGI (reference sequence). Trimming cost V 7 bases and J 0 bases, with 9 bases left between them. This CDR3 is 13 amino acids long. The CDR3 sequence: CASKRGMNTEAFF. The CDR3 DNA reads TGTGCCAGCAAAAGGGGAATGAACACTGAAGCTTTCTTT.

The chain links TRBV6-5 to TRBJ1-3; 7 nucleotides align to TRBD1. CDR3 length equals 14 residues. Germline lookup yields CDR1 MNHEY and CDR2 SVGAGI. V lost 6 bases to trimming and J lost 2 bases; unmatched junction nucleotides: 4. The CDR3 DNA follows: TGTGCCAGCAGGGACAGGAGAACTGGAAACACCATATATTTT. Encoded protein: CASRDRRTGNTIYF.

The chain links TRBV25-1 to TRBJ2-3; no reliable D call. Germline V gene data show CDR1 as MGHDK and CDR2 as SYGVNS. CDR3 length equals 13 residues. V lost 3 bases and J 2 bases, leaving 6 bases between the germline ends. The CDR3 region is CASSDGLTDTQYF. DNA of the CDR3: TGTGCCAGCAGTGACGGTCTCACAGATACGCAGTATTTT.